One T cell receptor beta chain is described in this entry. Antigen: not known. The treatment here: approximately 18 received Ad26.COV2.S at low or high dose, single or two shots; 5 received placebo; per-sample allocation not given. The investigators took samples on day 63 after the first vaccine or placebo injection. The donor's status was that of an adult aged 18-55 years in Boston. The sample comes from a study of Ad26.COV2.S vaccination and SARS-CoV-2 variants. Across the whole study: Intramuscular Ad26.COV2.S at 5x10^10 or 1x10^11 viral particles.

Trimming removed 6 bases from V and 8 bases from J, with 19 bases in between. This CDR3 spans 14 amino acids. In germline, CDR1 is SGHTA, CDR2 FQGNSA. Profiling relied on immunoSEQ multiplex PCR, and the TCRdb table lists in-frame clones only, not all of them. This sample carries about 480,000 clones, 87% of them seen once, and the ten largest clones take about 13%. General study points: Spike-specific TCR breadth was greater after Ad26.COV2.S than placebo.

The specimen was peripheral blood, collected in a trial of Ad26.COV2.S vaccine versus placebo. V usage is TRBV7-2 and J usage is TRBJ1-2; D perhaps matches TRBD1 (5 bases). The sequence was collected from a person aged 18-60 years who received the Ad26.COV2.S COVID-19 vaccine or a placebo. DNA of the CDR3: TGTGCCAGCAGGCCCGGACCGGGGGAGAGGGGCTACACCTTC. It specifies CASRPGPGERGYTF.